A single sample is the source of the 5 T cell receptor beta chains below, sequenced in a study of T cells after yellow fever vaccination. Via MiXCR, TCRdb re-called the 5' RACE reads, giving one row per CDR3 protein. The table shows 450,000 to 550,000 distinct CDR3 sequences, with 21% occurring only once. The sample consisted of PBMCs, taken roughly 20 days after the first yellow fever vaccination. All receptors derive from a man younger than 30 who received the YFV17D yellow fever vaccine.

V usage is TRBV7-8 and J usage is TRBJ2-5, with 7 positions matching TRBD1. The CDR3 spans 14 residues. V shed 7 bases, J shed 5 bases, and the junction held 10 bases outside the gene matches. Per the germline V gene, CDR1 is SGHVS and CDR2 is FQNEAQ. CDR3 residues: CASTPGRGRETQYF. The CDR3 DNA is TGTGCCAGCACCCCGGGAAGGGGGCGGGAGACCCAGTACTTC.

The chain uses TRBV4-3 and TRBJ2-1, with D tentatively TRBD1 or TRBD2 (5 bases each). Germline CDR1 and CDR2: LGHNA and YSLEER. The V and J ends lost 0 bases and 3 bases respectively, with 12 bases between them. The CDR3 runs to 16 residues. CDR3 amino acids: CASSQEEGTGYNEQFF. CDR3 sequence (DNA): TGCGCCAGCAGCCAAGAAGAGGGGACGGGCTACAATGAGCAGTTCTTC.

The chain joins TRBV13 to TRBJ2-7; TRBD1 matches at 9 bases. Losses at the gene ends were 6 bases for V and 6 bases for J; bases not matched to a gene: 9. The CDR3 covers 14 residues. The V gene's germline CDR1 is PRHDT and CDR2 FYEKMQ (reference sequence). The CDR3 protein is CASSPQQGAREQYF. The CDR3 coding sequence is TGTGCCAGCAGTCCCCAACAGGGGGCTCGCGAGCAGTACTTC. The full variable domain, with the rest looked up from reference TRBV13 and TRBJ2-7, is AAGVIQSPRHLIKEKRETATLKCYPIPRHDTVYWYQQGPGQDPQFLISFYEKMQSDKGSIPDRFSAQQFSDYHSELNMSSLELGDSALYFCASSPQQGAREQYFGPGTRLTVT.

This clonotype was recorded a few times. The genes are TRBV5-1 and TRBJ2-4; D gene unclear. Germline-derived CDR1 and CDR2 are SGHRS and YFSETQ. The germline V and J ends were trimmed by 0 bases and 9 bases, with 10 bases remaining between them. There are 13 residues in the CDR3. This CDR3 is CASSLEGQSIQYF. The CDR3 DNA is TGCGCCAGCAGCTTGGAGGGCCAGTCCATTCAGTACTTC.

V is TRBV12-3 or TRBV12-4 and J is TRBJ2-1; D may be TRBD2 (5 bases). Trimming took 3 bases from V and 5 from J, leaving 8 bases between them. CDR3 length equals 13 residues. The chain's CDR3 is CASSFRGNNEQFF. The DNA of the CDR3 is TGTGCCAGCAGTTTCAGAGGGAACAATGAGCAGTTCTTC.